In its sample, the clone carrying this T cell receptor beta chain was seen many times. Its cognate antigen is unknown. These data originate in a study of T-cell reconstitution after alpha-beta-depleted transplantation in children. Study-wide findings and caveats: Surviving thymic progenitors and recipient T cells were the source of high TCRbeta diversity at day 60 in some patients. Roughly two months post-transplant, alpha-beta T cells reportedly originated from several hundred graft clones that had expanded.

Preparation of the TCRbeta library was carried out with unique molecular identifiers. TCRdb recomputed calls from the PCR reads with MiXCR, one row per CDR3 protein. The profile shows some 70,000 distinct CDR3 sequences, approximately 4.4% of them singletons. Trimming removed 7 bases from V and 4 bases from J, with 16 bases in between. The CDR3 has 14 amino acids. Germline CDR1 MNHNS, CDR2 SASEGT. The sequence was collected from a boy under two years old who had a stem cell transplant for acute myeloid leukemia, so the T cells may come from the graft donor. The sample in question was PBMCs, mostly from graft donor cells, obtained 180 days after TCRalphabeta/CD19-depleted stem cell transplant. The rearrangement uses TRBV6-1 and TRBJ1-2; D may be TRBD1 (6 bases). Here the CDR3 DNA reads TGTGCCAGCACCCCAGGGGAAGGACGCTATGGCTACACCTTC. Its protein product is CASTPGEGRYGYTF.